The present T cell receptor beta chain was sequenced within a study of blood T cell repertoires in COVID-19. For the study at large: Material from acute and convalescent COVID-19 was sourced from the United States, Italy and Spain. T cells, B-cell-depleted T cells, or PBMCs supplied cDNA or gDNA.

This clone has just one count. In the authors' methods: For nucleated cells, counts were estimated from reference gene primer amplification. TCRdb's copy holds only in-frame clones and misses some; the assay was immunoSEQ multiplex PCR. The DNA was the basis for D and trimming; V, J and clone size are from that table. The data contain 85,000 to 100,000 clones, less than 90% of them singletons. The germline V gene has CDR1 MNHEY and CDR2 SMNVEV (reference sequence). The CDR3 loop spans 15 amino acids. With 4 bases removed from V and 2 bases from J, the gap between germline ends came to 13 bases. The chain joins TRBV27 to TRBJ2-3; a weak D match, TRBD1 (6 bases). The sequence came from a man in his 60s with acute or convalescent COVID-19. Sequencing was done on a sample of peripheral blood. The CDR3, as DNA: TGTGCCAGCAGTTGGGGGCAGCGATTCACAGATACGCAGTATTTT. Its translation is CASSWGQRFTDTQYF.